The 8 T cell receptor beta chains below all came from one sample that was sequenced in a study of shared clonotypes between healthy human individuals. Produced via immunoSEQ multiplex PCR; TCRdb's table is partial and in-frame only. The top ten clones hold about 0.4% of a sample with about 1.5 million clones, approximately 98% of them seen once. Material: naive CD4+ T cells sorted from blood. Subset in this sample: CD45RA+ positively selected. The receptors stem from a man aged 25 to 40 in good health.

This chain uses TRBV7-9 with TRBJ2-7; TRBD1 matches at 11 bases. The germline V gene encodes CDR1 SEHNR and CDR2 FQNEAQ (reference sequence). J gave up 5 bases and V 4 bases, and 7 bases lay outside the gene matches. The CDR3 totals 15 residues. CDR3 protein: CASSSTGTGGHEQYF. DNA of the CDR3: TGTGCCAGCAGCTCAACCGGGACAGGGGGGCACGAGCAGTACTTC. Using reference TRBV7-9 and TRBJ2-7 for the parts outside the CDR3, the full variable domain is DTGVSQNPRHKITKRGQNVTFRCDPISEHNRLYWYRQTLGQGPEFLTYFQNEAQLEKSRLLSDRFSAERPKGSFSTLEIQRTEQGDSAMYLCASSSTGTGGHEQYFGPGTRLTVT.

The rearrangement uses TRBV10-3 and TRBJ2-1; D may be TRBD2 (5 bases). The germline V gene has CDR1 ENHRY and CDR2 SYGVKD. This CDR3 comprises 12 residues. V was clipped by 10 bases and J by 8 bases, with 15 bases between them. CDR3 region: CATNYVGDEQFF. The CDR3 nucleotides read TGTGCCACCAACTATGTCGGGGATGAGCAGTTCTTC.

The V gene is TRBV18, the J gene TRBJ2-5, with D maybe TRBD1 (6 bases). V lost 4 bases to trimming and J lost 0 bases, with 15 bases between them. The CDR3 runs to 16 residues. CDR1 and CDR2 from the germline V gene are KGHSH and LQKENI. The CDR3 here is CASSLNRVPYQETQYF. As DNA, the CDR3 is TGTGCCAGCTCACTAAACAGGGTACCGTACCAAGAGACCCAGTACTTC.

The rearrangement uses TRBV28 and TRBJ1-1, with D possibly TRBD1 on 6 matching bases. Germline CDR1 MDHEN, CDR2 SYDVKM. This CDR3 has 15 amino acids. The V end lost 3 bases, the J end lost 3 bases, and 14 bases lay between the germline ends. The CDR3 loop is CASSFGGAVDTEAFF. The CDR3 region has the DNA TGTGCCAGCAGTTTTGGGGGGGCTGTGGACACTGAAGCTTTCTTT.

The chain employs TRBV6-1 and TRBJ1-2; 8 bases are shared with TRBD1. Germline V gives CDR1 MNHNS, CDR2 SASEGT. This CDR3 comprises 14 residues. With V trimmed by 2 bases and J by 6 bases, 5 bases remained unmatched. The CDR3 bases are TGTGCCAGCAGTGAAAGCAGGGGGCTGGATGGCTACACCTTC. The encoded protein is CASSESRGLDGYTF.

This chain's CDR3 is CAISQTGTSGRGAGELFF. CDR3 in DNA: TGTGCCATCAGCCAAACCGGGACTAGCGGGAGAGGGGCCGGGGAGCTGTTTTTT. The chain uses TRBV10-3 and TRBJ2-2; 14 nucleotides align to TRBD2. The ends lost 6 bases at V and 6 bases at J; junction bases unmatched: 12. The CDR3 runs 18 residues. The germline gives CDR1 ENHRY, CDR2 SYGVKD.

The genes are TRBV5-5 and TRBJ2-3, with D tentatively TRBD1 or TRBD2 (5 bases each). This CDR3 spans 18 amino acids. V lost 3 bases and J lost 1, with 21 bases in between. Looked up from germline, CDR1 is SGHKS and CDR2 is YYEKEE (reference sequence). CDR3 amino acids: CASSSPPGTSEGTDTQYF. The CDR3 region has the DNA TGTGCCAGCAGCTCTCCCCCTGGGACGAGCGAAGGCACAGATACGCAGTATTTT. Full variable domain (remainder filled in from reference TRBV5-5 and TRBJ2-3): DAGVTQSPTHLIKTRGQQVTLRCSPISGHKSVSWYQQVLGQGPQFIFQYYEKEERGRGNFPDRFSARQFPNYSSELNVNALLLGDSALYLCASSSPPGTSEGTDTQYFGPGTRLTVL.

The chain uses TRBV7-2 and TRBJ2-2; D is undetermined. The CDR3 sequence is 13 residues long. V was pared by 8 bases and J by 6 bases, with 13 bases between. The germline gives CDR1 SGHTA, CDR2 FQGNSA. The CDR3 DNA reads TGTGCCAGCTCCCCTCCGGCTCCCGGGGAGCTGTTTTTT. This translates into CASSPPAPGELFF.